The TCR beta chain under discussion was sequenced for a study of T cells after yellow fever vaccination. Overall study results and limits: Contamination by abundant bulk-population clonotypes could be present in FACS-sorted repertoires.

TCRdb passed the 5' RACE reads through MiXCR, listing each CDR3 protein once. The sample contains about 310,000 distinct CDR3 sequences, 3.6% of which appear only once. The CDR3 is 16 residues long. The V end was cut by 7 bases, the J end by 5 bases, with 23 bases between. Germline V gene lookup returns CDR1 SEHNR and CDR2 FQNEAQ (reference sequence). This clonotype was seen only a few times. The antigen is undetermined. This material consisted of PBMCs, taken on the day of the yellow fever booster vaccination. The chain employs TRBV7-9 and TRBJ1-1, with unresolved D. This clonotype originated in a man aged 18 to 35 who received the YFV17D yellow fever vaccine. CDR3 bases: TGTGCCAGCATGGAAAAACCAGGTTGGGTGGAAACTGAAGCTTTCTTT. Translating gives CASMEKPGWVETEAFF.